The rows below give T cell receptor beta chains drawn from one sample of a study of blood T cell repertoires in COVID-19. The data were produced by immunoSEQ multiplex PCR, yet TCRdb's version contains in-frame clones alone and is incomplete. The sample includes some 74,000 clones, about 83% seen only once; the top ten take approximately 40%. The specimen was peripheral blood. Source of these receptors: a man older than 75 with acute or convalescent COVID-19. Each CDR3 is given with its conserved first and last residue. Fields, in order: V gene, clone size, D gene, J gene, CDR3 protein, CDR3 DNA. A D gene is named only where the DNA matches it firmly. Expanded clones get a size class; other rows say once, few or many, or leave the size out.

TRBV28	-	TRBD1	TRBJ1-1	CASNSFRQGAMNTEAFF	TGTGCCAGCAACTCCTTTAGACAGGGGGCTATGAACACTGAAGCTTTCTTT
TRBV27	-	-	TRBJ1-1	CASSSNRDTEAFF	TGTGCCAGCAGTTCCAACAGGGACACTGAAGCTTTCTTT
TRBV4-1	many	-	TRBJ2-7	CASSQFAGNDEQYF	TGCGCCAGCAGCCAATTCGCAGGGAACGACGAGCAGTACTTC
TRBV7-2	-	TRBD1	TRBJ1-2	CASSRDGTGVHGYTF	TGTGCCAGCAGCAGAGACGGGACAGGGGTTCATGGCTACACCTTC
TRBV12-3/TRBV12-4	-	-	TRBJ2-7	CASRRGSTYEQYF	TGTGCCAGCAGGCGCGGTTCGACCTACGAGCAGTACTTC
TRBV5-4	-	TRBD1	TRBJ1-6	CASSPEGQGAGQNSPLHF	TGTGCCAGCAGCCCGGAGGGACAGGGGGCCGGCCAGAATTCACCCCTCCACTTT
TRBV3-1/TRBV3-2	-	TRBD1	TRBJ1-5	CASSRTGENQPQHF	TGTGCCAGCAGCCGGACAGGGGAGAATCAGCCCCAGCATTTT
TRBV24-1	-	-	TRBJ1-5	CATSALYSNQPQHF	TGTGCCACCAGTGCGTTGTATAGCAATCAGCCCCAGCATTTT
TRBV5-1	-	-	TRBJ2-5	CASSLQGGQNQETQYF	TGCGCCAGCAGCTTGCAAGGAGGACAGAACCAAGAGACCCAGTACTTC
TRBV3-1/TRBV3-2	-	-	TRBJ1-5	CASSLGPAGSQHF	TGTGCCAGCAGCCTCGGTCCGGCGGGGTCCCAGCATTTT
TRBV27	-	-	TRBJ1-5	CASKEGNQPQHF	TGTGCCAGCAAGGAGGGAAATCAGCCCCAGCATTTT
TRBV6-5	-	-	TRBJ2-2	CASSRTKNTGELFF	TGTGCCAGCAGCCGGACTAAGAACACCGGGGAGCTGTTTTTT
TRBV3-1/TRBV3-2	-	-	TRBJ2-1	CASRELSSYNEQFF	TGTGCCAGCCGGGAACTAAGCTCCTACAATGAGCAGTTCTTC
TRBV9	-	TRBD1	TRBJ1-3	CASSSRGQGENTIYF	TGTGCCAGCAGCTCCAGGGGGCAGGGGGAAAACACCATATATTTT
TRBV7-2	-	TRBD2	TRBJ2-1	CASSLEVAGGPYNEQFF	TGTGCCAGCAGCTTAGAAGTGGCGGGGGGGCCCTACAATGAGCAGTTCTTC
TRBV5-1	-	TRBD2	TRBJ2-1	CASSSRSGRAPNEQFF	TGCGCCAGCAGCTCCCGTAGCGGGAGGGCCCCGAATGAGCAGTTCTTC
TRBV4-3	-	TRBD1	TRBJ1-1	CASSQDRGRGNTEAFF	TGCGCCAGCAGCCAGGACAGGGGAAGGGGGAACACTGAAGCTTTCTTT
TRBV7-6	-	-	TRBJ2-2	CASSSAQGWGNTGELFF	TGTGCCAGCAGCTCAGCACAGGGATGGGGTAACACCGGGGAGCTGTTTTTT
TRBV18	once	-	TRBJ1-5	CASSPSGGRNQPQHF	TGTGCCAGCTCACCGAGCGGGGGGCGGAATCAGCCCCAGCATTTT
TRBV5-1	-	TRBD1	TRBJ1-6	CASSLGTGEGSPLHF	TGCGCCAGCAGCTTGGGTACAGGGGAAGGTTCACCCCTCCACTTT
TRBV11-2	-	-	TRBJ1-5	CASSLGPGNQPQHF	TGTGCCAGCAGCTTGGGTCCCGGGAATCAGCCCCAGCATTTT
TRBV6-6	once	TRBD2	TRBJ2-2	CASSLLSGRARTGELFF	TGTGCCAGCAGTCTTCTCTCCGGGAGGGCCCGGACCGGGGAGCTGTTTTTT
TRBV7-9	once	TRBD1	TRBJ1-2	CASSLSQGGGYTF	TGTGCCAGCAGCTTATCACAGGGGGGTGGCTACACCTTC
TRBV12-5	few	-	TRBJ1-1	CASGKEDSEAFF	TGTGCTAGTGGCAAGGAGGACAGTGAAGCTTTCTTT
TRBV5-1	few	TRBD1	TRBJ2-7	CASSFRGQGHEQYF	TGCGCCAGCAGCTTCCGGGGACAGGGGCACGAGCAGTACTTC
TRBV2	-	TRBD1	TRBJ1-5	CASSGQGVRQPQHF	TGTGCCAGCAGTGGACAGGGGGTGCGGCAGCCCCAGCATTTT
TRBV6-1	-	-	TRBJ1-5	CASSEEGLSNQPQHF	TGTGCCAGCAGTGAAGAGGGACTGAGCAATCAGCCCCAGCATTTT
TRBV19	-	-	TRBJ2-7	CASSIRKGAYEQYF	TGTGCCAGTAGTATCCGAAAGGGGGCCTACGAGCAGTACTTC
TRBV5-6	-	TRBD1	TRBJ1-5	CASSLYRDSGYSNQPQHF	TGTGCCAGCAGCCTGTATCGGGACAGTGGTTATAGCAATCAGCCCCAGCATTTT
TRBV7-9	-	-	TRBJ1-2	CASRRGDGYTF	TGTGCCAGCCGCCGGGGGGATGGCTACACCTTC
TRBV27	-	-	TRBJ1-1	CASSYATGNTEAFF	TGTGCCAGCAGTTATGCCACTGGGAACACTGAAGCTTTCTTT
TRBV6-6	-	TRBD1	TRBJ2-7	CASRLTGGDYEQYF	TGTGCCAGCAGACTAACAGGGGGCGACTACGAGCAGTACTTC
TRBV2	-	-	TRBJ1-1	CATREYDTEAFF	TGTGCCACCAGGGAGTACGACACTGAAGCTTTCTTT
TRBV7-2	-	TRBD1	TRBJ1-3	CASTVDRSGNTIYF	TGTGCCAGCACCGTGGACAGGTCTGGAAACACCATATATTTT
TRBV7-2	-	-	TRBJ2-5	CASSLARGLQETQYF	TGTGCCAGCAGCTTAGCGCGGGGGCTACAAGAGACCCAGTACTTC
TRBV27	-	TRBD2	TRBJ2-1	CASSFLAGDSSEQFF	TGTGCCAGCAGTTTCCTAGCGGGAGATAGTAGTGAGCAGTTCTTC
TRBV5-1	once	TRBD1	TRBJ1-3	CASSSGQGSGNTIYF	TGCGCCAGCAGCTCGGGACAGGGCTCTGGAAACACCATATATTTT
TRBV30	-	TRBD1	TRBJ1-1	CAWTGGSAGEAFF	TGTGCCTGGACAGGGGGCTCAGCTGGTGAAGCTTTCTTT
TRBV19	few	-	TRBJ1-1	CASNERNTEAFF	TGTGCCAGTAACGAGAGGAACACTGAAGCTTTCTTT
TRBV3-1/TRBV3-2	-	-	TRBJ1-2	CASSHRGAGSRSGYTF	TGTGCCAGCAGCCACCGGGGGGCAGGGTCTAGGAGTGGCTACACCTTC
TRBV7-2	-	-	TRBJ1-4	CASSLGGQPNEKLFF	TGTGCCAGCAGCTTAGGGGGGCAGCCTAATGAAAAACTGTTTTTT
TRBV27	-	-	TRBJ2-3	CASSSYRVWDTQYF	TGTGCCAGCAGTTCCTACCGAGTCTGGGATACGCAGTATTTT
TRBV2	few	TRBD1	TRBJ1-6	CASSDRQGTNSPLHF	TGTGCCAGCAGTGATCGACAGGGGACTAATTCACCCCTCCACTTT
TRBV14	-	TRBD2	TRBJ2-5	CASSQSREGTQYF	TGTGCCAGCAGCCAAAGCAGGGAGGGGACCCAGTACTTC
TRBV28	-	-	TRBJ2-7	CATTGASYEQYF	TGTGCCACCACGGGAGCTTCGTACGAGCAGTACTTC
TRBV7-3	-	-	TRBJ2-2	CASSLAGFANTGELFF	TGTGCCAGCAGCTTAGCAGGGTTCGCGAACACCGGGGAGCTGTTTTTT
TRBV18	-	-	TRBJ2-3	CASSPSRGSTDTQYF	TGTGCCAGCTCACCTTCCAGGGGTAGCACAGATACGCAGTATTTT
TRBV4-1	-	-	TRBJ2-7	CASSQDRHLGPSYEQYF	TGCGCCAGCAGCCAAGATCGACATCTCGGCCCCTCCTACGAGCAGTACTTC
TRBV6-2/TRBV6-3	-	TRBD2	TRBJ2-1	CASSPKGLELYNEQFF	TGTGCCAGCAGCCCTAAGGGACTAGAGCTCTACAATGAGCAGTTCTTC
TRBV23-1	-	-	TRBJ2-7	CARGGEQYF	TGCGCCAGGGGGGGCGAGCAGTACTTC
TRBV3-1/TRBV3-2	once	-	TRBJ1-2	CASSQAGNGYTF	TGTGCCAGCAGCCAAGCAGGGAATGGCTACACCTTC
TRBV3-1/TRBV3-2	few	TRBD2	TRBJ2-2	CASSLMKIAGVAGELFF	TGTGCCAGCAGCCTGATGAAGATAGCGGGAGTGGCGGGGGAGCTGTTTTTT
TRBV4-3	few	TRBD1	TRBJ1-3	CASSPNRGWGNTIYF	TGCGCCAGCAGCCCAAACAGGGGTTGGGGAAACACCATATATTTT
TRBV5-4	once	TRBD2	TRBJ2-1	CASSPHLGGRAVNEQFF	TGTGCCAGCAGCCCCCATTTGGGGGGGAGGGCGGTTAATGAGCAGTTCTTC
TRBV7-2	once	TRBD2	TRBJ2-1	CASSWREGSPSYNEQFF	TGTGCCAGCAGCTGGCGGGAGGGCAGCCCAAGTTACAATGAGCAGTTCTTC
TRBV6-2/TRBV6-3	-	TRBD2	TRBJ2-7	CASSYPRDYSYEQYF	TGTGCCAGCAGTTACCCCCGGGACTACTCCTACGAGCAGTACTTC
TRBV6-2/TRBV6-3	-	TRBD2	TRBJ2-5	CASSWEAGGQETQYF	TGTGCCAGCAGTTGGGAAGCGGGAGGGCAAGAGACCCAGTACTTC
TRBV18	few	-	TRBJ1-3	CASSPLKTGNTIYF	TGTGCCAGCTCGCCGCTAAAGACTGGAAACACCATATATTTT
TRBV7-2	-	-	TRBJ2-1	CATNPGRGSNEQFF	TGTGCCACCAACCCGGGTAGGGGTTCGAATGAGCAGTTCTTC
TRBV27	few	TRBD2	TRBJ2-1	CASTHRSGGVYNEQFF	TGTGCCAGCACTCACCGTAGCGGGGGGGTCTACAATGAGCAGTTCTTC